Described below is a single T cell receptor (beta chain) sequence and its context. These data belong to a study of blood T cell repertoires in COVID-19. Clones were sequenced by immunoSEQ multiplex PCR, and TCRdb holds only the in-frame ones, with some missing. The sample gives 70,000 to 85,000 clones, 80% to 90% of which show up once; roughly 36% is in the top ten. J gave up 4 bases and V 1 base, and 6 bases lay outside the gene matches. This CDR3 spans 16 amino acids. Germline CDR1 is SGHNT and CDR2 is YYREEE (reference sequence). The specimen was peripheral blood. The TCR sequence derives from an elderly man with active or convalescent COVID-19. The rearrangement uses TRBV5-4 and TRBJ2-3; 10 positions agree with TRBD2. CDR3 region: CASSLFSSGSADTQYF. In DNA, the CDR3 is TGTGCCAGCAGCTTGTTTTCTAGCGGGAGCGCAGATACGCAGTATTTT.